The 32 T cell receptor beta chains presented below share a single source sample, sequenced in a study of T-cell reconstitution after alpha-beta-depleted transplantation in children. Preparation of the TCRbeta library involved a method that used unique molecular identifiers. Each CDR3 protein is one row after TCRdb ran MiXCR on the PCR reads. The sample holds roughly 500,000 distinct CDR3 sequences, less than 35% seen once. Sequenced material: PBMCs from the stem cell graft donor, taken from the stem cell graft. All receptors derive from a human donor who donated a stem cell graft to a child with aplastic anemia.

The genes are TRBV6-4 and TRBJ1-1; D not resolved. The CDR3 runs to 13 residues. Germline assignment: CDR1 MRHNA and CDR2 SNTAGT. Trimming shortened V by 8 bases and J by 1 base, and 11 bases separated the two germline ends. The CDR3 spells CASSGLANTEAFF. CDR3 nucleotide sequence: TGTGCCAGCTCCGGGCTGGCGAACACTGAAGCTTTCTTT.

The CDR3 loop reads CASSEKTPLSNKAEAFF. In nucleotides, the CDR3 is TGTGCCAGCAGTGAGAAAACACCGCTCTCGAACAAGGCTGAAGCTTTCTTT. The chain combines TRBV25-1 with TRBJ1-1; no reliable D call. V was trimmed by 3 bases and J by 6 bases, leaving 23 bases between them. Looked up from germline, CDR1 is MGHDK and CDR2 is SYGVNS. This CDR3 has 17 residues. The whole variable domain, filled in from reference TRBV25-1 and TRBJ1-1, reads EADIYQTPRYLVIGTGKKITLECSQTMGHDKMYWYQQDPGMELHLIHYSYGVNSTEKGDLSSESTVSRIRTEHFPLTLESARPSHTSQYLCASSEKTPLSNKAEAFFGQGTRLTVV.

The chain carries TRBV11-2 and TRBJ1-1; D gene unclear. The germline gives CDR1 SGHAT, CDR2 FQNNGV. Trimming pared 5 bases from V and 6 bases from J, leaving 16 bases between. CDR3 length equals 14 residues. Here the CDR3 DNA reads TGTGCCAGCAGCCCGCTGAGTAAGTCGGCTGAAGCTTTCTTT. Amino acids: CASSPLSKSAEAFF.

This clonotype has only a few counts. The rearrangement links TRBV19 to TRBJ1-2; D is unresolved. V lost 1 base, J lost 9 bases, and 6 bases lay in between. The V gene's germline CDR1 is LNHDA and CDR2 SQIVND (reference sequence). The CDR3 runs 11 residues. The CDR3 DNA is TGTGCCAGTAGTATAGCCGCCAGCTACACCTTC. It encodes CASSIAASYTF.

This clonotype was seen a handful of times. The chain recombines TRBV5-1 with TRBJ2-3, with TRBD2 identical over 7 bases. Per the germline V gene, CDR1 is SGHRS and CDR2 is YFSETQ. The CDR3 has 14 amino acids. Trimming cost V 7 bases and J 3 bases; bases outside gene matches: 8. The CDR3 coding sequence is TGCGCCAGCTGGGGGGGGTTTCAAACAGATACGCAGTATTTT. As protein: CASWGGFQTDTQYF.

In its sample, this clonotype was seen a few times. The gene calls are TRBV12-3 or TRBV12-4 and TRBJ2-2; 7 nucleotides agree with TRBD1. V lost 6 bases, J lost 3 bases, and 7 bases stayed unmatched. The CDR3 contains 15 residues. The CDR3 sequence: CASSDGTAHTGELFF. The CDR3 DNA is TGTGCCAGCAGCGATGGGACAGCCCACACCGGGGAGCTGTTTTTT.

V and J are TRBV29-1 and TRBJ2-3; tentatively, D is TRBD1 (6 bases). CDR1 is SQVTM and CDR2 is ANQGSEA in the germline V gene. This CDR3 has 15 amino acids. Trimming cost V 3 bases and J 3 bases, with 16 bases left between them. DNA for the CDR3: TGCAGCGTTGAGAGGGCACAGGGAGAGACAGATACGCAGTATTTT. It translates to CSVERAQGETDTQYF.

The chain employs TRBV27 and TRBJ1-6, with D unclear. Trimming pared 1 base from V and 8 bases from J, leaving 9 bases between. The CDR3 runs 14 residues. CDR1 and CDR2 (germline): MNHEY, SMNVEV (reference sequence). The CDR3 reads CASSLLTVDSPLHF. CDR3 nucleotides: TGTGCCAGCAGTTTATTAACAGTTGATTCACCCCTCCACTTT.

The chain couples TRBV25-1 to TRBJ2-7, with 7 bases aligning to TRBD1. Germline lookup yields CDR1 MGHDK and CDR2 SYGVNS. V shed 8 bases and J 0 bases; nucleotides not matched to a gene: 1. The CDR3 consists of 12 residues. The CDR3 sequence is CASYRGSYEQYV. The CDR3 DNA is TGTGCCAGCTACAGGGGCTCCTACGAGCAGTACGTC.

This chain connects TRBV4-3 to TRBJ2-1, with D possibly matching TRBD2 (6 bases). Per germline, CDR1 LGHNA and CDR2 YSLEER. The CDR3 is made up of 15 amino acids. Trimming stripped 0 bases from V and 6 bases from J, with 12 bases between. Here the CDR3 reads CASSQESDYTNEQFF. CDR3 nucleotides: TGCGCCAGCAGCCAAGAGTCGGACTACACCAATGAGCAGTTCTTC.

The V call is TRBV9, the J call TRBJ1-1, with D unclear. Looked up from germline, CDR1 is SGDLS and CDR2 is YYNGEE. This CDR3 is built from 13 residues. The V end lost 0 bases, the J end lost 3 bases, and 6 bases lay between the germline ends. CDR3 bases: TGTGCCAGCAGCGTAGACAAATACACTGAAGCTTTCTTT. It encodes CASSVDKYTEAFF.

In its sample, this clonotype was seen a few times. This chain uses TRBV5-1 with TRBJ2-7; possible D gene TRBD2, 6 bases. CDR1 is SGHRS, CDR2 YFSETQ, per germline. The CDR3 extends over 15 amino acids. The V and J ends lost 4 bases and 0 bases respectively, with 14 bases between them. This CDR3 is CASSTWDGSSYEQYF. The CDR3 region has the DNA TGCGCCAGCAGCACATGGGACGGGAGCTCCTACGAGCAGTACTTC. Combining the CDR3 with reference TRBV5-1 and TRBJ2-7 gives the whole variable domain KAGVTQTPRYLIKTRGQQVTLSCSPISGHRSVSWYQQTPGQGLQFLFEYFSETQRNKGNFPGRFSGRQFSNSRSEMNVSTLELGDSALYLCASSTWDGSSYEQYFGPGTRLTVT.

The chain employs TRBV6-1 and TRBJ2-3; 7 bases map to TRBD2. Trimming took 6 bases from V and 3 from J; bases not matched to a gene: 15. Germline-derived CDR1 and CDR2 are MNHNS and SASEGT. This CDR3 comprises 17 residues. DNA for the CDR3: TGTGCCAGCAGGGAAATTAGACTAGCTGAAAGAACAGATACGCAGTATTTT. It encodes CASREIRLAERTDTQYF.

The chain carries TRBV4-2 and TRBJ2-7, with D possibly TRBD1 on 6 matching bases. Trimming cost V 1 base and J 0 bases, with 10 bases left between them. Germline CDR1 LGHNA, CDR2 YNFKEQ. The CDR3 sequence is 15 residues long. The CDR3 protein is CASSQAGASSYEQYF. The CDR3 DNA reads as TGTGCCAGCAGCCAAGCAGGGGCCAGCTCCTACGAGCAGTACTTC.

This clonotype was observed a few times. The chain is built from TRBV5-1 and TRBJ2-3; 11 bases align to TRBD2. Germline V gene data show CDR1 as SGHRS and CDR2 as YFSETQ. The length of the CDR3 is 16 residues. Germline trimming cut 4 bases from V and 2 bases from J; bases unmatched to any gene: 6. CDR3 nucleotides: TGCGCCAGCAGCGGGAGGACTAGCGGGCTCACAGATACGCAGTATTTT. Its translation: CASSGRTSGLTDTQYF.

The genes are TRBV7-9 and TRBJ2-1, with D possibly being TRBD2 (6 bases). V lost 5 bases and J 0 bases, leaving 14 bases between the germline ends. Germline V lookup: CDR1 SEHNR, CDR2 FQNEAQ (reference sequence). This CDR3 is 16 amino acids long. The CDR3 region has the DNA TGTGCCAGCAGCGACACTAGCAGCCTCTCCTACAATGAGCAGTTCTTC. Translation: CASSDTSSLSYNEQFF. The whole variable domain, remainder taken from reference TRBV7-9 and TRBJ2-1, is DTGVSQNPRHKITKRGQNVTFRCDPISEHNRLYWYRQTLGQGPEFLTYFQNEAQLEKSRLLSDRFSAERPKGSFSTLEIQRTEQGDSAMYLCASSDTSSLSYNEQFFGPGTRLTVL.

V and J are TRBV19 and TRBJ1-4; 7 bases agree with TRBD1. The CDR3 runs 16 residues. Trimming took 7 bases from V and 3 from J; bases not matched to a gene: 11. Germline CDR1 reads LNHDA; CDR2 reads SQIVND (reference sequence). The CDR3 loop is CASKKGQQSSNEKLFF. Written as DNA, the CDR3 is TGTGCCAGTAAGAAGGGACAGCAGAGCTCTAATGAAAAACTGTTTTTT.

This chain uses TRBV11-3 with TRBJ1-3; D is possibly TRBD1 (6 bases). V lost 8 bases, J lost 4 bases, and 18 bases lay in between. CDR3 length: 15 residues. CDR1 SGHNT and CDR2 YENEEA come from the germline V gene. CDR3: CASQIRGAPGNTIYF. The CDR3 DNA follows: TGTGCCAGCCAAATACGGGGGGCGCCCGGAAACACCATATATTTT.

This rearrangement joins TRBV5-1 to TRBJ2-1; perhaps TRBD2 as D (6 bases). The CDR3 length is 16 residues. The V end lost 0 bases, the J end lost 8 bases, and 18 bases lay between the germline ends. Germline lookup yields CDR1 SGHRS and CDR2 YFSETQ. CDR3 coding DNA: TGCGCCAGCAGCTTGGGGGGGACTGGAGGGGTGGATGAGCAGTTCTTC. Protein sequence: CASSLGGTGGVDEQFF.

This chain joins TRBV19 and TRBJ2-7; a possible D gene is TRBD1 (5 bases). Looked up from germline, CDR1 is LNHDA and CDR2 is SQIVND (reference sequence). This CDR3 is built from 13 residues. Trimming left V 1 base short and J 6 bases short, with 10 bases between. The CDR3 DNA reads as TGTGCCAGTAGTATAGGAACAGGTTTCGAGCAGTACGTC. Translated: CASSIGTGFEQYV.

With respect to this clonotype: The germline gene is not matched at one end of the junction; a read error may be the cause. CDR3 DNA: TGTGCCAGCGGCTTTAGGAATAGGGCGGGAGCCTATGGCTACACCTTC. This translates into CASGFRNRAGAYGYTF. The chain carries TRBV7-2 and TRBJ1-2; D gene ambiguous. Germline V gene lookup returns CDR1 SGHTA and CDR2 FQGNSA. This CDR3 comprises 16 residues.

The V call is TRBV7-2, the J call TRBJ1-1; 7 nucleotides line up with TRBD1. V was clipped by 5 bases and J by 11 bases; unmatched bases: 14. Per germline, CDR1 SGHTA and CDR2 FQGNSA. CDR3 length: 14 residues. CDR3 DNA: TGTGCCAGCAGCGCATCAACGACAGGGCGGCTCGCTTTCTTT. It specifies CASSASTTGRLAFF.

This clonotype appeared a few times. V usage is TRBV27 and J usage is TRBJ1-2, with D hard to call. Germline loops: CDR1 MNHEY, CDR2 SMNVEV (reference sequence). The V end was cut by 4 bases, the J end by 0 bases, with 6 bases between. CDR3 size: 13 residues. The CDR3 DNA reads TGTGCCAGCAGTTATAACACTAACTATGGCTACACCTTC. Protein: CASSYNTNYGYTF.

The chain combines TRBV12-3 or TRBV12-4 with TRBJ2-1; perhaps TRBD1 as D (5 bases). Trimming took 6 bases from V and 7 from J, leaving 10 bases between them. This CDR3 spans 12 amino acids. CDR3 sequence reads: CASRPQENEQFF. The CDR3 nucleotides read TGTGCCAGCAGGCCACAGGAGAATGAGCAGTTCTTC.

The CDR3 protein is CSAIAERISSYNEQFF. CDR3 sequence (DNA): TGCAGTGCTATAGCCGAGCGCATCAGCTCCTACAATGAGCAGTTCTTC. The gene calls are TRBV20-1 and TRBJ2-1; no firm D call. Germline V gives CDR1 DFQATT, CDR2 SNEGSKA (reference sequence). The CDR3 length is 16 residues. With 4 bases removed from V and 0 bases from J, the gap between germline ends came to 16 bases.

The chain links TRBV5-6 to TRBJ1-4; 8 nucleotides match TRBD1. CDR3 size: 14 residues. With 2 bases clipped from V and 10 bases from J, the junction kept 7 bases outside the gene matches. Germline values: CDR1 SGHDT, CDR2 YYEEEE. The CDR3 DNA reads TGTGCCAGCAGCTTAGTCGATACAGGGGGAAAACTGTTTTTT. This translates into CASSLVDTGGKLFF.

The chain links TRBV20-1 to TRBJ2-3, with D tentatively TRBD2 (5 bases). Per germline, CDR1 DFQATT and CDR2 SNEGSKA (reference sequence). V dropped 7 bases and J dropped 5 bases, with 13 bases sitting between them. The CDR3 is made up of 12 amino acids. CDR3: CSVGVGGDTQYF. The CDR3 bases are TGCAGTGTTGGCGTAGGAGGAGATACGCAGTATTTT.

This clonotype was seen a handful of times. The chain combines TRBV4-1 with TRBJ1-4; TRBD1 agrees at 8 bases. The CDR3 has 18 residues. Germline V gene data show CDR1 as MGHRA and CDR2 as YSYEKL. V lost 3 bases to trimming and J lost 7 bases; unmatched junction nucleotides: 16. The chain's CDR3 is CASSQERPPGGRGEKLFF. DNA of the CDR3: TGCGCCAGCAGCCAGGAGAGGCCCCCAGGGGGCCGTGGTGAAAAACTGTTTTTT.

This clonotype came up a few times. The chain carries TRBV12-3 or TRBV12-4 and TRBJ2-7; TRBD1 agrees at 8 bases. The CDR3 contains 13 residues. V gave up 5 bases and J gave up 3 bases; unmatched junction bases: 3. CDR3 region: CASSPTGGYEQYV. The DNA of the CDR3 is TGTGCCAGCAGTCCCACAGGGGGCTACGAGCAGTACGTC.

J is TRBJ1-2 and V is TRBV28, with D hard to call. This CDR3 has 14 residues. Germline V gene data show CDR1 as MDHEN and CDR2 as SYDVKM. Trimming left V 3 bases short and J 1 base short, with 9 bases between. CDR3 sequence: CASSFPPDNYGYTF. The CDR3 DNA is TGTGCCAGCAGTTTCCCCCCGGATAACTATGGCTACACCTTC.

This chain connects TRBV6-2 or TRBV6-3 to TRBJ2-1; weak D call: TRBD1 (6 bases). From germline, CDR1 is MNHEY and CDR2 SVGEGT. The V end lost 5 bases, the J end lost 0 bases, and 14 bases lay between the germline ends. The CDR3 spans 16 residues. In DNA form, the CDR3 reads TGTGCCAGCAGTCCTACAGGGCTTCGCTCCTACAATGAGCAGTTCTTC. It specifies CASSPTGLRSYNEQFF.

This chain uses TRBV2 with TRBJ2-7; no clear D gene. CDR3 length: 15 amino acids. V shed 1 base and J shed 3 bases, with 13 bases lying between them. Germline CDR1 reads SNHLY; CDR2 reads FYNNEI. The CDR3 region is CASSEDGTEYYEQYV. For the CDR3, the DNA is TGTGCCAGCAGTGAAGATGGAACCGAATACTACGAGCAGTACGTC.